At least ten counts were recorded for the clone carrying this TCR beta chain. The sample belongs to a study of early T cells in non-severe SARS-CoV-2 infection. Germline lookup yields CDR1 LGHNA and CDR2 YSLEER. The CDR3 extends over 15 amino acids. Unmatched junction bases numbered 8, after V lost 3 bases and J lost 5 bases. MiXCR was run by TCRdb on the 5' RACE reads, yielding one entry per CDR3 protein. The sample consists of under 30,000 distinct CDR3 sequences, 5.5% of them appearing once. Material for sequencing was whole blood. This sequence originates from an adult who was a healthcare worker with PCR-confirmed SARS-CoV-2 infection or an uninfected control (not recorded which). The chain joins TRBV4-3 to TRBJ2-5, with TRBD2 matching 8 bases. CDR3 DNA: TGCGCCAGCAGCCAGGGACTAGGGGTCTGGGAGACCCAGTACTTC. It translates to CASSQGLGVWETQYF.